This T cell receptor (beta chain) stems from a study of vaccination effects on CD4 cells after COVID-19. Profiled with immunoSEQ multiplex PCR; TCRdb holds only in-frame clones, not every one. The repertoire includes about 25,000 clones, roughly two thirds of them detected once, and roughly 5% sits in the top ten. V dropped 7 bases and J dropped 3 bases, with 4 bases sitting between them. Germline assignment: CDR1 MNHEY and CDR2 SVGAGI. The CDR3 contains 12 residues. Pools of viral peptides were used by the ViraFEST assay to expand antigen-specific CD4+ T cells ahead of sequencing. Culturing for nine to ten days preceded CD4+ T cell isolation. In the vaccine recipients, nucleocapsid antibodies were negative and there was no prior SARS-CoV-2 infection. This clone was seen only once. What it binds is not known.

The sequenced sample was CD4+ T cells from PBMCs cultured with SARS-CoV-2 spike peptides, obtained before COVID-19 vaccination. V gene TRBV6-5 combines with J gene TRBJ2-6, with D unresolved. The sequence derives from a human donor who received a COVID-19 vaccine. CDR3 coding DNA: TGTGCCAGCACTGTTGGGGCCAACGTCCTGACTTTC. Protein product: CASTVGANVLTF.